The 15 T cell receptor beta chains reported below all come from one sample, sequenced in a study of PD-1 blockade in classical Hodgkin lymphoma. Only in-frame clones appear in the TCRdb table, and some are missing; sequencing was by immunoSEQ multiplex PCR. This table holds about 24,000 clones, roughly 80% found once. All trial patients relapsed after autologous stem cell transplantation. Sequencing was performed on peripheral blood mononuclear cells (PBMCs), taken before the second cycle of nivolumab. The receptors shown here come from a human donor with classical Hodgkin lymphoma.

The sample holds one count of this clone. As DNA, the CDR3 is TGTGCCAGCACCCCTAGTTCTAGCGGGAGGGCCTACAGGATCTACAATGAGCAGTTCTTC. It yields the protein CASTPSSSGRAYRIYNEQFF. The gene calls are TRBV28 and TRBJ2-1; 12 bases are a match to TRBD2. The V gene's germline CDR1 is MDHEN and CDR2 SYDVKM. CDR3 length: 20 amino acids. The V and J ends lost 7 bases and 3 bases, in that order; junction bases with no gene match: 19. Using reference TRBV28 and TRBJ2-1 for the parts outside the CDR3, the full variable domain is DVKVTQSSRYLVKRTGEKVFLECVQDMDHENMFWYRQDPGLGLRLIYFSYDVKMKEKGDIPEGYSVSREKKERFSLILESASTNQTSMYLCASTPSSSGRAYRIYNEQFFGPGTRLTVL.

The chain combines TRBV4-3 with TRBJ2-1; 7 bases map to TRBD2. The junction had 11 bases not matched to a gene; V was cut back by 1 base and J by 8 bases. The CDR3 contains 16 residues. The germline V gene has CDR1 LGHNA and CDR2 YSLEER. The CDR3, as DNA: TGCGCCAGCAGCCAAGGGTACAGCGGGATCATCCATGAGCAGTTCTTC. It translates to CASSQGYSGIIHEQFF.

This chain joins TRBV13 and TRBJ2-7; no firm D call. The V gene's germline CDR1 is PRHDT and CDR2 FYEKMQ (reference sequence). Trimming stripped 5 bases from V and 2 bases from J, with 16 bases between. The CDR3 totals 15 residues. CDR3 in DNA: TGTGCCAGCAGCCCCAGTTCTCGGAGCGCCTACGAGCAGTACTTC. Its translation: CASSPSSRSAYEQYF.

The V and J genes are TRBV19 and TRBJ1-4, with D possibly being TRBD1 (6 bases). The ends were cut back, 2 bases at V and 12 bases at J, with 13 bases in the middle. The CDR3 has 13 amino acids. CDR1 and CDR2 (germline): LNHDA, SQIVND (reference sequence). CDR3 DNA: TGTGCCAGTAGTATATTTTCAGGGGAAGAACTGTTTTTT. Protein sequence: CASSIFSGEELFF.

V usage is TRBV29-1 and J usage is TRBJ2-5; D may correspond to TRBD1 or TRBD2 (5 bases each). TRBJ2-7 explains the end of the DNA better; the J call may be wrong. This CDR3 contains 15 residues. The germline V gene has CDR1 SQVTM and CDR2 ANQGSEA. In DNA form, the CDR3 reads TGCAGCGTTGAAGTCTTGGGGACCAACTCCTACGAGCAGTACTTC. Translated, it gives CSVEVLGTNSYEQYF.

The rearrangement joins TRBV20-1 to TRBJ2-5; D unclear. The V gene lost 5 bases and the J gene lost 5 bases, with 9 bases spanning the gap. Per germline, CDR1 DFQATT and CDR2 SNEGSKA (reference sequence). The CDR3 has 11 amino acids. The CDR3 coding sequence is TGCAGTGCTTATTTAAGGGAGACCCAGTACTTC. It encodes CSAYLRETQYF.

The rearrangement links TRBV2 to TRBJ2-2, with D possibly being TRBD2 (5 bases). V lost 6 bases and J 1 base, leaving 12 bases between the germline ends. Germline V CDR1 and CDR2: SNHLY, FYNNEI. The CDR3 is made up of 15 amino acids. The CDR3 DNA is TGTGCCAGCAGGAGGGAGCACCTGAACACCGGGGAGCTGTTTTTT. It codes for CASRREHLNTGELFF. The variable domain in full, completed from reference TRBV2 and TRBJ2-2, reads EPEVTQTPSHQVTQMGQEVILRCVPISNHLYFYWYRQILGQKVEFLVSFYNNEISEKSEIFDDQFSVERPDGSNFTLKIRSTKLEDSAMYFCASRREHLNTGELFFGEGSRLTVL.

V is TRBV15 and J is TRBJ2-7; D may correspond to TRBD1 or TRBD2 (7 bases each). Trimming removed 8 bases at V and 2 bases at J, with 16 bases between. The CDR3 is 14 amino acids. CDR1 LNHNV and CDR2 YYDKDF come from the germline V gene (reference sequence). In DNA, the CDR3 is TGTGCCACCCGGGAGGACAGGAGAACCTACGAGCAGTACTTC. Its protein product is CATREDRRTYEQYF. The variable domain in full, completed from reference TRBV15 and TRBJ2-7, reads DAMVIQNPRYQVTQFGKPVTLSCSQTLNHNVMYWYQQKSSQAPKLLFHYYDKDFNNEADTPDNFQSRRPNTSFCFLDIRSPGLGDTAMYLCATREDRRTYEQYFGPGTRLTVT.

This sequence joins TRBV10-3 and TRBJ2-1; TRBD2 is a possible D gene (7 bases). This CDR3 contains 12 residues. V lost 6 bases and J lost 6, with 9 bases in between. Germline V gene sequence: CDR1 ENHRY, CDR2 SYGVKD. The CDR3 DNA follows: TGTGCCATCAGCCGGGGGGCCAATGAGCAGTTCTTC. Amino acid sequence: CAISRGANEQFF.

This chain joins TRBV18 and TRBJ2-7; no clear D gene. The CDR3 loop spans 14 amino acids. V was cut by 3 bases and J by 3 bases, with 12 bases left in between. Germline loops: CDR1 KGHSH, CDR2 LQKENI. The CDR3 sequence: CASSPIQTHYEQYF. DNA of the CDR3: TGTGCCAGCTCACCTATCCAGACACACTACGAGCAGTACTTC.

This chain links TRBV6-1 with TRBJ1-6; a possible D gene is TRBD1 (5 bases). Trimming cost V 8 bases and J 8 bases, with 13 bases left between them. The CDR3 extends over 13 amino acids. Germline V gene lookup returns CDR1 MNHNS and CDR2 SASEGT. The CDR3 reads CASSRDGDSPLHF. For the CDR3, the DNA is TGTGCCAGCTCCCGGGACGGAGATTCACCCCTCCACTTT.

The chain uses TRBV19 and TRBJ2-5; 7 nucleotides line up with TRBD2. The CDR3 spans 14 residues. Per germline, CDR1 LNHDA and CDR2 SQIVND (reference sequence). J gave up 0 bases and V 6 bases, and 4 bases lay outside the gene matches. The chain's CDR3 is CASRGLLHQETQYF. The CDR3 DNA sequence: TGTGCCAGTAGGGGACTACTCCACCAAGAGACCCAGTACTTC.

The rearrangement uses TRBV5-5 and TRBJ2-1; D remains ambiguous. This CDR3 contains 13 residues. Trimming removed 5 bases from V and 2 bases from J, with 8 bases in between. Germline CDR1 and CDR2: SGHKS and YYEKEE (reference sequence). CDR3 bases: TGTGCCAGCAGGACTGACACCTACAATGAGCAGTTCTTC. Translated, it gives CASRTDTYNEQFF.

The chain has TRBV5-1 and TRBJ2-1; 7 positions agree with TRBD1. V lost 8 bases to trimming and J lost 4 bases; unmatched junction nucleotides: 3. The CDR3 totals 12 residues. CDR1 is SGHRS, CDR2 YFSETQ, per germline. CDR3: CASWDRYNEQFF. CDR3 bases: TGCGCCAGTTGGGACAGATACAATGAGCAGTTCTTC. Together with reference TRBV5-1 and TRBJ2-1, the CDR3 gives the full variable domain: KAGVTQTPRYLIKTRGQQVTLSCSPISGHRSVSWYQQTPGQGLQFLFEYFSETQRNKGNFPGRFSGRQFSNSRSEMNVSTLELGDSALYLCASWDRYNEQFFGPGTRLTVL.

The rearrangement links TRBV28 to TRBJ2-7; TRBD1 agrees at 9 bases. V trimming: 4 bases; J trimming: 5 bases; junction bases outside the gene matches: 6. The CDR3 runs 14 residues. Germline V gives CDR1 MDHEN, CDR2 SYDVKM. The CDR3 nucleotides are TGTGCCAGCAGTTCCCGGGACAGGGTCAACGAGCAGTACTTC. Translating it yields CASSSRDRVNEQYF.